This T cell receptor beta chain comes out of a study of Tregs in tolerant kidney transplant recipients (dated by TCRdb to about 2019). With regard to the full study: Transplants used related donors with nonmyeloablative bone marrow transplantation; mixed chimerism was transient in the human trials. The study used TCRbeta sequencing to identify donor-specific regulatory T cells before combined kidney and bone marrow transplantation, then tracked those cells after transplant.

The research as a whole found: The study was constrained by small patient numbers, and validation of the findings is required in larger populations and under other immunosuppression protocols. In tolerant patients, donor-specific Tregs expanded more than Tregs overall, which suggests antigen-driven rather than nonspecific expansion. For some patients the PCR primers changed over time, which made it impossible to compare the samples from those patients at the nucleotide level. Although technical replication error seemed to be minimal, the question of biological reproducibility was not addressed directly. The most biologically relevant and donor-specific TCRbeta repertoire appeared to be identified by expanding Tregs with activated donor B cells.

The time point label of this sample denotes: blood sample drawn before combined kidney and bone marrow transplant. Thawed PBMCs were FACS-sorted into unstimulated Tregs (CD4+CD25+CD127-), CD4+ non-Tregs (CD4+CD25-), CD4 cells and CD8 cells. Prior to Treg sorting, thawed PBMCs were rested overnight with roughly 200 IU/ml IL-2 at 37 degrees C. The patients were several recipients of combined kidney and bone marrow transplants from the ITN036ST trial, and samples were available only for these trial subjects. Healthy control blood was processed to PBMCs with a Ficoll density gradient and then cryopreserved, whereas patient PBMCs were collected both before and after transplant. A word on this clone: Its antigen target is currently unknown. No base qualities exist here, and no much larger clone lies one base off it.

For TCRbeta CDR3 sequencing, genomic DNA from the sorted cells was extracted using the QIAGEN DNeasy Blood and Tissue Kit. Through immunoSEQ, high-throughput TCRbeta CDR3 sequencing was done commercially, including PCR amplification with internal controls and bias correction. The authors' analysis ran thus. A unique productive TCRbeta sequence was defined by the CDR3 nucleotide sequence when primers matched, and otherwise by the CDR3 amino acid sequence together with the Vbeta and Jbeta genes. As a correction for sorting error, sequences shared between sorted populations at a frequency ratio of 2:1 or less were discarded, and the remaining shared sequences were assigned to the higher population. Donor-reactive sequences were defined as at least 5-fold expanded in CFSE-low cells versus unstimulated cells, with frequency of at least 0.01% in CFSE-low cells. Jensen-Shannon divergence calculated on the top 100 TCRbeta sequences ranked by frequency was used to measure repertoire divergence. For any sample with multiple sequencing runs, sorting error was corrected in each run separately before the runs were pooled. TCRdb re-hosts the immuneACCESS table, in-frame sequences only. Its copies lack some clones; in the studies checked, an unresolved V gene accounts for under half of them, and the cause for the rest is not known. V and J calls and clone size come straight from that table; D and trimming were deduced from the DNA. The table for this sample lists around 85,000 clones; around 90% of them were counted only once. The top ten clonotypes cover approximately 0.37% of the sample.

Per the germline V gene, KGHSH is the CDR1 and LQKENI is the CDR2. The CDR3 spans 13 residues, from the cysteine through the phenylalanine. The read is trimmed to its CDR3 DNA, 39 bases read in frame from base 1. Trimming costs V 3 bases and J 3 bases, and their ends lie 8 bases apart. The rearrangement combines TRBV18 with TRBJ1-2, with TRBD1 as a weak D call on 5 bases. Sequencing was performed on Tregs from blood, taken before the transplant. The receptor was isolated from a human donor who received a combined kidney and bone marrow transplant. The nucleotide sequence reads as follows: TGTGCCAGCTCACCGGAGGGGTACTATGGCTACACCTTC. Translated, it reads CASSPEGYYGYTF.